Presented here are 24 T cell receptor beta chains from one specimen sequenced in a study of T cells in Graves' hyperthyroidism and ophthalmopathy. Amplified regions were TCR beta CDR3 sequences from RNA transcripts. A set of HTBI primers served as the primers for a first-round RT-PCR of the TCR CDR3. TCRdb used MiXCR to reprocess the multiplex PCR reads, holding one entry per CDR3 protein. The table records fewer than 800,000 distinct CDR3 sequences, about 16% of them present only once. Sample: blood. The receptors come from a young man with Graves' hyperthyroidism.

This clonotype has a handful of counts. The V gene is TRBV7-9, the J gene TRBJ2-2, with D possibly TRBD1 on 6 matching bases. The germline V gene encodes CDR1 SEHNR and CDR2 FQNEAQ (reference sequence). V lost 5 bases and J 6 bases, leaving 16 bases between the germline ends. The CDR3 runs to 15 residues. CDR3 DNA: TGTGCCAGCAGCCCCTCCACAGGGTTGGCCGGGGAGCTGTTTTTT. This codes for CASSPSTGLAGELFF.

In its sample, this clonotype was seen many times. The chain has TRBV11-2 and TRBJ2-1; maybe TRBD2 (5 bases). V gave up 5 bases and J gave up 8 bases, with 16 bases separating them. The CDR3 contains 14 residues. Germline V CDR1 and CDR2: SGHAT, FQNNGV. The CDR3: CASSTGINLDEQFF. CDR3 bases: TGTGCCAGCAGCACCGGGATCAATCTCGATGAGCAGTTCTTC. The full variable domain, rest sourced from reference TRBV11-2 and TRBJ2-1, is EAGVAQSPRYKIIEKRQSVAFWCNPISGHATLYWYQQILGQGPKLLIQFQNNGVVDDSQLPKDRFSAERLKGVDSTLKIQPAKLEDSAVYLCASSTGINLDEQFFGPGTRLTVL.

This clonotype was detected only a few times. As DNA, the CDR3 is TGCAGTGCTAGAGAGGGCTTAGAGGATACGCAGTATTTT. Its translation is CSAREGLEDTQYF. The rearrangement uses TRBV20-1 and TRBJ2-3, with D hard to call. The CDR3 runs to 13 residues. Per germline, CDR1 DFQATT and CDR2 SNEGSKA (reference sequence). V was cut by 0 bases and J by 6 bases, with 10 bases left in between.

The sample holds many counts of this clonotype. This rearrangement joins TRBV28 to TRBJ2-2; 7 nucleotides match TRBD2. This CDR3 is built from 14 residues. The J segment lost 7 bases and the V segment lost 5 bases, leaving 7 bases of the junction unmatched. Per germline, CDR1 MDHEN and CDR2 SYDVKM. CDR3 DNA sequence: TGTGCCAGCAGTCCCAGCGGGATGGGCGGGGAGCTGTTTTTT. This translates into CASSPSGMGGELFF.

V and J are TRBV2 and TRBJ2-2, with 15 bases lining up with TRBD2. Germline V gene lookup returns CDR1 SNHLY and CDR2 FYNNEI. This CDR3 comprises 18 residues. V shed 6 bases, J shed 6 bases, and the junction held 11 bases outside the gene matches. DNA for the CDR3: TGTGCCAGCAGAAAATCGGGACTAGCGGGAGGTGTAGCCGGGGAGCTGTTTTTT. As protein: CASRKSGLAGGVAGELFF.

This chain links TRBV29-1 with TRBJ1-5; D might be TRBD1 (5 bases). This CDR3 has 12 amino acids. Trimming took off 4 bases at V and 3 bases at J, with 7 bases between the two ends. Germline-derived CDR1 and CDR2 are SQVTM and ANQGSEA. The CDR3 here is CSVGGNNQPQHF. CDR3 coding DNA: TGCAGCGTTGGGGGGAACAATCAGCCCCAGCATTTT.

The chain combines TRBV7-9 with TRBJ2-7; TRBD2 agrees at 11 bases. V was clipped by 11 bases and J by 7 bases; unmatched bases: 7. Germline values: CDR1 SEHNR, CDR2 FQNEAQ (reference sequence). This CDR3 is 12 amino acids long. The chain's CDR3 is CAEYGTSGEQYF. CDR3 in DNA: TGTGCCGAGTATGGGACTAGCGGAGAGCAGTACTTC.

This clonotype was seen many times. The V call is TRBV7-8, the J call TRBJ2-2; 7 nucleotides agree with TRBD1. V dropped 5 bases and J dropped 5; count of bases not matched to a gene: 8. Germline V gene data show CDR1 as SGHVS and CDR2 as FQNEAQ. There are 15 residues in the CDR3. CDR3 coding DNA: TGTGCCAGCAGCGAAGACAGGGTCGGAACCGGGGAGCTGTTTTTT. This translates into CASSEDRVGTGELFF.

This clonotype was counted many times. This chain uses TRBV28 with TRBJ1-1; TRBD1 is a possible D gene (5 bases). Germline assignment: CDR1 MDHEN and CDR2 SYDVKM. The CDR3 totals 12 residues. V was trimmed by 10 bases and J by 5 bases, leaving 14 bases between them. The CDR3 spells CATGTGGTEAFF. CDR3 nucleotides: TGTGCCACCGGGACTGGTGGGACTGAAGCTTTCTTT.

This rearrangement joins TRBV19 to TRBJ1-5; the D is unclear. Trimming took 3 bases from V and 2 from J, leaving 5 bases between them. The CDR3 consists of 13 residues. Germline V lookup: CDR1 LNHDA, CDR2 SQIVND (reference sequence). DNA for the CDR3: TGTGCCAGTAGTATTGTCCGCAATCAGCCCCAGCATTTT. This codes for CASSIVRNQPQHF.

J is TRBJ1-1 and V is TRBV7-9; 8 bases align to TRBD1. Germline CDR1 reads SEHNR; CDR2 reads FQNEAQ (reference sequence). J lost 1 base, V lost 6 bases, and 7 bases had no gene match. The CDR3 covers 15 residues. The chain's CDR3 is CASSYRGTGNTEAFF. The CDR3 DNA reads TGTGCCAGCAGTTACCGAGGGACAGGGAACACTGAAGCTTTCTTT.

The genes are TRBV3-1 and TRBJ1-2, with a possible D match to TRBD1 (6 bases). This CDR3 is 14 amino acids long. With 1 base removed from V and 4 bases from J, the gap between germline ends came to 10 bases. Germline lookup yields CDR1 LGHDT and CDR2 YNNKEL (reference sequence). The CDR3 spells CASSQVQGTYGYTF. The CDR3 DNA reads TGTGCCAGCAGCCAAGTTCAGGGGACCTATGGCTACACCTTC.

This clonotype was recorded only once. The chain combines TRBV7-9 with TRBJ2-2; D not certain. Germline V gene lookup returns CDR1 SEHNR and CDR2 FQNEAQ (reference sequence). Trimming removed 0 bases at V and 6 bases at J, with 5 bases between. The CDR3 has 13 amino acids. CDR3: CASSLARAGELFF. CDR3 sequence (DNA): TGTGCCAGCAGCTTAGCTAGAGCCGGGGAGCTGTTTTTT.

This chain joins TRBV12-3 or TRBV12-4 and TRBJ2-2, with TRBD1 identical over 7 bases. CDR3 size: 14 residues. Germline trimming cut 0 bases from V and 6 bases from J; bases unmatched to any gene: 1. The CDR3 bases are TGTGCCAGCAGTTTAGCGCAGGGGGCCGGGGAGCTGTTTTTT. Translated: CASSLAQGAGELFF.

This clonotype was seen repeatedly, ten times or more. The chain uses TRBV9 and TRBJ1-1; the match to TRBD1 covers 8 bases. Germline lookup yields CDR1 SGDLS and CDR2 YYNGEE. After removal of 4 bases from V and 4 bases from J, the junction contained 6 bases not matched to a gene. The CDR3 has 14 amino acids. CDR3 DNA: TGTGCCAGCAGCCCGGGACAGGCCCCCACTGAAGCTTTCTTT. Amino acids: CASSPGQAPTEAFF. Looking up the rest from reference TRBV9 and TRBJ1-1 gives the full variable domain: DSGVTQTPKHLITATGQRVTLRCSPRSGDLSVYWYQQSLDQGLQFLIQYYNGEERAKGNILERFSAQQFPDLHSELNLSSLELGDSALYFCASSPGQAPTEAFFGQGTRLTVV.

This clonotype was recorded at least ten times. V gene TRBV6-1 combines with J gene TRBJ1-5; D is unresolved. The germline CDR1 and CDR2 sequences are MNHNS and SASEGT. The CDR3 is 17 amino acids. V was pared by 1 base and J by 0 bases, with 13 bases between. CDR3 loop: CASSEDGRIYSNQPQHF. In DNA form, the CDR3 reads TGTGCCAGCAGTGAAGACGGCAGGATTTATAGCAATCAGCCCCAGCATTTT.

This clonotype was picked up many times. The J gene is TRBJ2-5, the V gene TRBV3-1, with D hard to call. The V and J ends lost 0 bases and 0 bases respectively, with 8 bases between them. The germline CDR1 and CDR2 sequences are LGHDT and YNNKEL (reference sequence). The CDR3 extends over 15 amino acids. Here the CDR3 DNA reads TGTGCCAGCAGCCAAGATCTACGCGACCAAGAGACCCAGTACTTC. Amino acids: CASSQDLRDQETQYF.

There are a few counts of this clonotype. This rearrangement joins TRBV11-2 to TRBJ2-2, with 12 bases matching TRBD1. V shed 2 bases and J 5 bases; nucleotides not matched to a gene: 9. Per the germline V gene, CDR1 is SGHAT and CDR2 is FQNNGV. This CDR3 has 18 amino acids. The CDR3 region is CASSLHLPGQGATGELFF. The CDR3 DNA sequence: TGTGCCAGCAGCTTACATTTGCCGGGACAGGGGGCGACCGGGGAGCTGTTTTTT.

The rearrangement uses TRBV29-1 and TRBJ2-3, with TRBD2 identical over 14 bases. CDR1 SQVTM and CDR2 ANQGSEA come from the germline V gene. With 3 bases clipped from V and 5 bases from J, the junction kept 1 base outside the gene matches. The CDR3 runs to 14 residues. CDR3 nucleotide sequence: TGCAGCGTTGATGGACTAGCGGGAGGAGATACGCAGTATTTT. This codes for CSVDGLAGGDTQYF.

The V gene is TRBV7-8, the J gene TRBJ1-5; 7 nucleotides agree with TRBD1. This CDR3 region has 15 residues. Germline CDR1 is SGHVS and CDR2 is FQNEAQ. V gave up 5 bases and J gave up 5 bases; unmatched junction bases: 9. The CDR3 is CASSPEGRGYQPQHF. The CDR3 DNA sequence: TGTGCCAGCAGCCCAGAGGGCAGGGGGTATCAGCCCCAGCATTTT.

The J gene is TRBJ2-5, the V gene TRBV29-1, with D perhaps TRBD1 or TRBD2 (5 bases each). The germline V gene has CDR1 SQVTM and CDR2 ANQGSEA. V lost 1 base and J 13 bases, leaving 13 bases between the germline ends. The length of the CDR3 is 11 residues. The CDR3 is CSVEVGRELYF. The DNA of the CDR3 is TGCAGCGTTGAAGTGGGCAGGGAGTTGTACTTC.

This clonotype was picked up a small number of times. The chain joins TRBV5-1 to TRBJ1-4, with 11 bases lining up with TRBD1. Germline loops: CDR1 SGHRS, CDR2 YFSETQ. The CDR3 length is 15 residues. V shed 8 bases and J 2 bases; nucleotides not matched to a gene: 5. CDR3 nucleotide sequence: TGCGCCAGTCGTGGACAGGGGGCGACTAATGAAAAACTGTTTTTT. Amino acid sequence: CASRGQGATNEKLFF.

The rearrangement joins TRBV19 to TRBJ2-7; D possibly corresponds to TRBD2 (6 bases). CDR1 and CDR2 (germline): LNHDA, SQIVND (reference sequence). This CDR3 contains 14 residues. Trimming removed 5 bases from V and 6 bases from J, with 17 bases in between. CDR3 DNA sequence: TGTGCCAGTAGTTTGGGAGCGGGCCAAATCGAGCAGTACTTC. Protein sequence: CASSLGAGQIEQYF.

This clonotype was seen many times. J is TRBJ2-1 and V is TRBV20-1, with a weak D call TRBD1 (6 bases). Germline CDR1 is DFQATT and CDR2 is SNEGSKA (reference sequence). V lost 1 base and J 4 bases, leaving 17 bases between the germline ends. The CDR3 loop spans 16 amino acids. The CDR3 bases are TGCAGTGCTAGAGGGGTGGGGGCCAGAGCTTACAATGAGCAGTTCTTC. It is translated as CSARGVGARAYNEQFF.